This TCR beta chain originates from a study of blood T cell repertoires in COVID-19. Study-level information: COVID-19 samples collected from the United States, Italy and Spain covered acute and convalescent phases. Sources were T cells, B-cell-depleted T cells, or PBMCs; the material itself was cDNA or gDNA.

V shed 4 bases and J 8 bases; nucleotides not matched to a gene: 5. The CDR3 is 14 residues long. Germline V gives CDR1 MGHRA, CDR2 YSYEKL. In the authors' methods: Scientists estimated how many nucleated cells there were by amplifying reference gene primers. TCRdb's table, derived via immunoSEQ multiplex PCR, lists solely in-frame clones and lacks some. The V and J calls and the clone size are those of that table, but D and trimming were determined from the DNA. The sample has 200,000 to 250,000 clones, roughly nine tenths seen once; the top ten hold 6.2%. The chain has TRBV4-1 and TRBJ1-6; TRBD1 agrees at 7 bases. What was sequenced was peripheral blood. The origin of this receptor is a man between 60 and 75 years old with acute or convalescent COVID-19. Here the CDR3 reads CASSRQGGDSPLHF. CDR3 DNA sequence: TGCGCCAGCAGCCGCCAGGGGGGAGATTCACCCCTCCACTTT.